The 18 T cell receptor beta chains listed next were all sequenced from one sample in a study of blood T cell repertoires in COVID-19. Here immunoSEQ multiplex PCR was the method, and the copy in TCRdb shows in-frame clones only, minus some. Here the sample spans 100,000 to 120,000 clones, roughly 88% being singletons. The sequenced sample consisted of peripheral blood. These receptors all stem from a human donor in a cohort sampled during active COVID-19.

The V gene is TRBV2, the J gene TRBJ1-3; no definite D call. This CDR3 has 12 amino acids. CDR1 and CDR2 from the germline V gene are SNHLY and FYNNEI. The CDR3: CAERVSGNTIYF. The CDR3 DNA reads TGTGCAGAGCGAGTCTCTGGAAACACCATATATTTT.

The chain has TRBV5-1 and TRBJ1-3; 9 bases line up with TRBD1. Germline CDR1 SGHRS, CDR2 YFSETQ. The CDR3 has 15 amino acids. V was clipped by 2 bases and J by 1 base; unmatched bases: 1. The CDR3, as DNA: TGCGCCAGCAGCTTAGGGACAGGGTCTGGAAACACCATATATTTT. Its translation: CASSLGTGSGNTIYF.

The gene calls are TRBV28 and TRBJ1-4; D is unresolved. Per the germline V gene, CDR1 is MDHEN and CDR2 is SYDVKM. The CDR3 runs 15 residues. V lost 5 bases, J lost 0 bases, and 10 bases lay in between. CDR3 loop: CASSPPEATNEKLFF. The CDR3 DNA reads as TGTGCCAGCAGTCCTCCAGAAGCAACTAATGAAAAACTGTTTTTT. The full variable domain, completed using reference TRBV28 and TRBJ1-4, is DVKVTQSSRYLVKRTGEKVFLECVQDMDHENMFWYRQDPGLGLRLIYFSYDVKMKEKGDIPEGYSVSREKKERFSLILESASTNQTSMYLCASSPPEATNEKLFFGSGTQLSVL.

The V gene is TRBV7-2, the J gene TRBJ2-7, with 8 bases that match TRBD1. The CDR3 is made up of 15 amino acids. Germline V gene lookup returns CDR1 SGHTA and CDR2 FQGNSA. V shed 5 bases, J shed 0 bases, and the junction held 6 bases outside the gene matches. The CDR3: CASSDLTGGSYEQYF. The DNA for the CDR3 is TGTGCCAGCAGCGATCTAACAGGGGGCTCCTACGAGCAGTACTTC. Combining the CDR3 with reference TRBV7-2 and TRBJ2-7 gives the whole variable domain GAGVSQSPSNKVTEKGKDVELRCDPISGHTALYWYRQSLGQGLEFLIYFQGNSAPDKSGLPSDRFSAERTGGSVSTLTIQRTQQEDSAVYLCASSDLTGGSYEQYFGPGTRLTVT.

V and J are TRBV6-5 and TRBJ2-7, with a tentative D call TRBD1 (6 bases). The CDR3 sequence is 15 residues long. Germline assignment: CDR1 MNHEY and CDR2 SVGAGI. Deletions cut 4 bases from V and 2 bases from J, with 15 bases between. The CDR3 nucleotides read TGTGCCAGCAGTTTTAACAGGGTCCCTCCCTACGAGCAGTACTTC. It yields the protein CASSFNRVPPYEQYF.

This chain connects TRBV15 to TRBJ1-1, with a weak D call TRBD1 (5 bases). Germline V CDR1 and CDR2: LNHNV, YYDKDF (reference sequence). V was shortened by 0 bases and J by 1 base, with 21 bases between the two germline ends. The CDR3 totals 19 residues. CDR3 sequence (DNA): TGTGCCACCAGCAGAGATGCGCCTGGGACTTTTTATCAGAACACTGAAGCTTTCTTT. It translates to CATSRDAPGTFYQNTEAFF.

The V call is TRBV12-3 or TRBV12-4, the J call TRBJ2-3; unclear D gene. This CDR3 contains 12 residues. V gave up 4 bases and J gave up 4 bases, with 6 bases separating them. The CDR3 reads CASSSRSDTQYF. The CDR3 DNA sequence: TGTGCCAGCAGTTCTAGGTCAGATACGCAGTATTTT.

CDR3 in amino acids: CAWSRYSGANVLTF. CDR3 nucleotide sequence: TGTGCCTGGAGTCGGTACTCTGGGGCCAACGTCCTGACTTTC. V and J are TRBV30 and TRBJ2-6, with D uncertain. Germline CDR1 GTSNPN, CDR2 SVGIG (reference sequence). This CDR3 has 14 residues. V was pared by 2 bases and J by 0 bases, with 5 bases between.

This rearrangement joins TRBV6-5 to TRBJ2-2; 7 nucleotides match TRBD2. Trimming removed 5 bases from V and 4 bases from J; junction bases left unmatched: 7. The length of the CDR3 is 15 residues. CDR1 is MNHEY, CDR2 SVGAGI, per germline. In DNA form, the CDR3 reads TGTGCCAGCAGTCTTCGGGTAGCGGGCACCGGGGAGCTGTTTTTT. The encoded protein is CASSLRVAGTGELFF.

The chain couples TRBV4-1 to TRBJ1-2; TRBD1 agrees at 9 bases. The trim removed 4 bases at V and 6 bases at J, leaving 15 bases unmatched. Germline-derived CDR1 and CDR2 are MGHRA and YSYEKL. The CDR3 has 17 amino acids. The CDR3: CASSRSGTGSNYDGYTF. The DNA of the CDR3 is TGCGCCAGCAGCCGATCCGGGACAGGGAGTAACTACGATGGCTACACCTTC.

The rearrangement links TRBV5-6 to TRBJ1-1; D might be TRBD1 (5 bases). There are 15 residues in the CDR3. V was shortened by 4 bases and J by 6 bases, with 19 bases between the two germline ends. Germline assignment: CDR1 SGHDT and CDR2 YYEEEE. Here the CDR3 reads CASSTLLGGGAEAFF. CDR3 coding DNA: TGTGCCAGCAGCACTCTCTTGGGCGGAGGGGCTGAAGCTTTCTTT.

V gene TRBV7-8 combines with J gene TRBJ1-1, with TRBD1 matching over 7 bases. The CDR3 is 15 residues long. CDR1 SGHVS and CDR2 FQNEAQ come from the germline V gene. Unmatched junction bases numbered 6, after V lost 5 bases and J lost 0 bases. CDR3 DNA: TGTGCCAGCAGCCCTCGACAGGGAATGAACACTGAAGCTTTCTTT. This gives the protein CASSPRQGMNTEAFF.

CDR3 DNA: TGCGCCAGCAGCTTGAGCCAGACTTCTAACTATGGCTACACCTTC. Translating gives CASSLSQTSNYGYTF. The chain has TRBV5-1 and TRBJ1-2; the D is unclear. The ends were cut back, 1 base at V and 0 bases at J, with 10 bases in the middle. Per the germline V gene, CDR1 is SGHRS and CDR2 is YFSETQ. The CDR3 spans 15 residues.

The chain couples TRBV21-1 to TRBJ2-7; the listed D gene, TRBD2, was not tested against the DNA. TRBV21-1 is a known pseudogene. The CDR3 loop spans 16 amino acids. CDR3 DNA: TGTGCCAGCAGCCATAGGGCTAGCGCGTGCTCCTACGAGCAGTACTTC. Its translation: CASSHRASACSYEQYF.

The rearrangement uses TRBV5-4 and TRBJ2-1; TRBD1 aligns across 9 bases. The CDR3 totals 13 residues. The J segment lost 9 bases and the V segment lost 4 bases, leaving 5 bases of the junction unmatched. The V gene's germline CDR1 is SGHNT and CDR2 YYREEE (reference sequence). The CDR3, as DNA: TGTGCCAGCAGCCCTCCACAGGGGGCTGAGCAGTTCTTC. It is translated as CASSPPQGAEQFF.

A word on this clone: In the same sample, other DNA sequences code for this CDR3. The CDR3 loop reads CSVVDRSSSYEQYF. The CDR3 DNA sequence: TGCAGCGTTGTGGACAGGTCGAGCTCCTACGAGCAGTACTTC. The rearrangement links TRBV29-1 to TRBJ2-7; TRBD1 aligns across 7 bases. CDR1 is SQVTM, CDR2 ANQGSEA, per germline. The CDR3 length is 14 residues. The V segment lost 4 bases and the J segment 0 bases; nucleotides outside the gene matches: 6.

The chain carries TRBV7-9 and TRBJ2-1; TRBD2 agrees at 9 bases. Germline values: CDR1 SEHNR, CDR2 FQNEAQ (reference sequence). CDR3 length equals 18 residues. Germline trimming cut 4 bases from V and 4 bases from J; bases unmatched to any gene: 14. The CDR3 DNA is TGTGCCAGCAGCTGGGGGGGTAGCGGGAGTGGTTTGTACAATGAGCAGTTCTTC. Translation gives CASSWGGSGSGLYNEQFF.

The V and J genes are TRBV6-5 and TRBJ2-3; D is possibly TRBD1 (6 bases). Trimming shortened V by 7 bases and J by 2 bases, and 13 bases separated the two germline ends. Germline CDR1 MNHEY, CDR2 SVGAGI. The CDR3 covers 14 residues. This CDR3 is CASKQGWDTDTQYF. CDR3 DNA: TGTGCCAGCAAACAGGGTTGGGACACAGATACGCAGTATTTT.